The entry below gives a single TCR beta chain sequence along with its context. Its antigen is unknown. Treatment meaning: roughly 11-day PBMC culture with coronavirus spike peptide pools or control peptides (ViraFEST assay). Samples of CD4+ T cells were obtained from the unexposed donor before the COVID-19 pandemic (2011-2018). With the Oncomine TCR Beta short-read assay, DNA from cultured CD4+ T cells was sequenced. Cultured CD4+ T cells were the source of extracted genomic DNA. TCRdb passed the PCR reads through MiXCR, listing each CDR3 protein once. The sample yields about 9,400 distinct CDR3 sequences, 33% seen once. This sample stems from a study of vaccination and CD4 T cells after COVID-19. The CDR3 covers 17 residues. V lost 5 bases, J lost 0 bases, and 17 bases lay in between. Germline CDR1 reads LNHDA; CDR2 reads SQIVND (reference sequence).

The specimen sequenced was CD4+ T cells from blood, cultured in vitro. This chain links TRBV19 with TRBJ2-1; tentatively, D is TRBD1 (6 bases). This TCR was sampled from a human donor in good health. DNA of the CDR3: TGTGCCAGTAGTCCCCCCCCGGGCAGGGGCTCCTACAATGAGCAGTTCTTC. It encodes CASSPPPGRGSYNEQFF.